This T cell receptor beta chain was found in a study of cytomegalovirus exposure and HLA in healthy donors (dated by TCRdb to the late 2010s). Broadly, across the study: In an earlier analysis of around 540 of the donors, about 270 Gb of sequence data and 117 million unique TCR beta sequences from 180 million or so T cells were reported. Roughly 300 gigabases of sequencing data and 70 million to 95 million unique TCR sequences made up an early release that covered 500 to 650 HLA-typed donors. Among the approximately 420 genotyped donors, more than 70% belonged to the genetic ancestry cluster associated with self-reported Caucasian donors. The aim of the study was to test whether cataloging public T cell receptors could identify signatures of past pathogen exposure. Using immunosequencing, the study profiled T cell repertoires from 550 to 750 subjects and related those repertoires to cytomegalovirus serostatus. Along with the approximately 620-subject first cohort, a separate validation cohort of over a hundred different subjects was used. To predict cytomegalovirus infection status, the study combined high-throughput TCR immunosequencing, statistical association of individual TCRs with disease status, and machine learning. To study patterns of TCR occurrence, a later analysis re-analyzed previously published TCR beta repertoires from around 670 donors and added high-resolution HLA genotyping. In the later analysis, no new phenotypic data were used to find candidate immune exposures; instead, reliance was placed on TCR beta sequences and their occurrence across donors. An earlier analysis of some 500 of the donors applied high-throughput TCR beta sequencing to assess whether each TCR beta V gene segment acted as functional or pseudogenic. Donor age, sex, ethnicity and CMV serostatus were compiled alongside the repertoire data. A later genetic analysis took genome-wide SNP genotypes for about three fifths of the 666 donors and used that subset as a discovery cohort. All discovery cohort repertoires had been generated on a single sequencing platform. Class I and class II HLA loci were covered by the typing at four-digit resolution. Typing coverage differed by locus: A, B, C, DRB1 and DQB1 were typed in roughly 629-630 donors, DQA1 in approximately 520, DPA1 in over 600, and DPB1 in just under 490. Because of strong linkage in the cohort, roughly five DR-DQ haplotypes were treated as single units for association and clustering. Among a few hundred genotyped donors of the cohort, an average of roughly 240,000 unique TCR beta nucleotide sequences were sequenced per donor, roughly 18% of them non-productive. Overall results and qualifications from the work: It was suggested by the authors that the approach could potentially be generalized to other disease states and immunological phenotypes. Correlated functional status among segregating V segments might reflect linkage disequilibrium, but an unknown experimental factor could not be ruled out. This cohort had only TCR beta chains sequenced, and the lack of alpha or paired-chain data limited which features could be detected. Specific HLA alleles were associated with 16,951 TCR beta sequences at a false discovery rate of 0.05 in a later analysis. According to a later analysis, parvovirus B19, influenza, CMV and Epstein-Barr virus appeared linked to several top co-occurrence clusters. According to a later genetic analysis, donors in an Asian-associated ancestry cluster had fewer N-insertions in productive TCRs than the approximately 650-donor mean. Three of the identified cytomegalovirus-associated TCR beta chains were confirmed in vitro to be specific for cytomegalovirus antigens. According to a later analysis, most CMV-associated TCR beta chains appeared to be HLA-restricted, and the HLA associations seemed to be driven largely by CMV exposure. The study listed around 160 TCR beta chains as associated with cytomegalovirus. While some public TCRs were present in many individuals, most TCR sequences turned up only very rarely across donors. The presence/absence analyses assumed that sequencing depth was roughly uniform across donors, and that assumption may not be true. A later analysis found that HLA-associated TCR beta chains were more clonally expanded and had lower generation probabilities than equally common non-associated chains. A further reported finding was that TCR beta sequences accurately predicted the HLA-A and HLA-B alleles for most subjects in the first cohort. A cluster of highly shared sequence variants was judged likely to represent a technical artifact of the sequencing pipeline. According to a later analysis, TCR association rates differed among HLA loci, with DRB1 alleles showing the most associated TCRs and HLA-C alleles showing the fewest. Cytomegalovirus status was reported to be diagnosed by the classifier with high specificity and sensitivity in both the original and validation cohorts. Broadly in line with IMGT annotations, most TCR beta V segments showed up in productive rearrangements about 87% or about 30% of the time in an earlier analysis of around 550 of the donors. Approximately 18 rarely observed V segments, including chromosome 9 orphons, were excluded from the earlier analysis of several hundred of the donors because counts were too low. Because HLA typing was missing for some donors at each locus, association tests included only the typed subset. Some IMGT-functional V segments, including TRBV6-2 and TRBV6-3, could not be distinguished by the 87-base-pair reads and were therefore excluded. V-gene and J-gene trimming of TCR beta chains was associated with a missense DCLRE1C variant in a later genetic analysis, and the association was replicated in an independent cohort. When HLA alleles, especially DR and DQ, strongly co-occurred, attributing TCR associations to individual alleles was difficult. The only immune exposure information available for the cohort was CMV serostatus.

Remarks on this clone: Its binding antigen is unknown. No base quality information exists; no much larger clone differs at one position.

The germline V gene encodes CDR1 SGHTA and CDR2 FQGNSA. Counted from cysteine to phenylalanine, this CDR3 has 14 amino acids. The kept DNA is CDR3 alone, 42 bases in frame from the first base. Compared with germline, V lacks 5 bases and J lacks 7 bases; bases without a gene match: 3. The cohort was made up of roughly 670 healthy bone marrow donors. All cohort members were sampled while nominally healthy, although unrecorded immune exposures were likely present. The donor was CMV seronegative and was included in the group of over 300 seronegative cohort members. Every donor gave a peripheral blood sample, and the peripheral blood mononuclear cells from that sample were used for TCR beta sequencing. Genomic DNA extraction from the blood cell samples was performed with the Qiagen DNeasy Blood Extraction Kit. Receptor libraries were prepared by the immunoSEQ multiplex PCR assay. For the multiplex PCR, a mixture combining 60 forward primers for TCR Vbeta segments and 13 reverse primers for TCR Jbeta segments was used. Amplification of the CDR3 region of rearranged TCR beta genes was performed with a multiplex PCR assay on genomic DNA. Amplified TCR beta libraries were sequenced as 87-base-pair reads on the Illumina HiSeq System. The original methods were these. Across the 666 repertoires, a later analysis counted some 80 million unique TCR beta chains, roughly 11 million of which were shared by at least two donors. To remove PCR and sequencing errors, raw reads were error-corrected and collapsed into unique sequences using a nearest-neighbor algorithm that merged closely related sequences. Alignment of CDR3 sequences to IMGT reference sequences was used to assign V, D and J gene segments. Each retained sequence needed at least a six-nucleotide match to both a V gene segment and a J gene segment. A rearrangement counted as productive if the CDR3 had no stop codons and remained in frame with V and J, and every other rearrangement counted as non-productive. CDR3 was defined by IMGT convention, running from the second conserved V-encoded cysteine to the conserved J-encoded phenylalanine. The earlier analysis of about 570 of the donors excluded any sequence lacking an unambiguous match to a single V gene segment. In an earlier analysis of roughly 500 of the donors, V segments were called functional above 56.7% productive rearrangements and were called segregating when the between-donor standard deviation exceeded 5%. A statistical classification framework was built for diagnosing cytomegalovirus status from the catalog of TCR beta chain sequences. In a later analysis, V and J genes were assigned by comparing TCR nucleotide sequences against IMGT/GENE-DB human TR gene sequences. In a later analysis, CDR3 sequences and most-parsimonious VDJ recombination scenarios were assigned using the TCRdist pipeline. A later analysis defined each TCR beta chain by its CDR3 amino acid sequence plus V-gene family, and excluded reads lacking a unique V-gene family. As a way to deal with suspected cross-contamination and a sequencing artifact, a later analysis dropped approximately 570 nucleotide sequences that were highly shared and had low generation probability. A later analysis calculated a clonal expansion index for each public chain from normalized within-repertoire ranks of inferred template counts. In a later analysis, generation probabilities were computed using a VDJ recombination model fitted to out-of-frame rearrangements, and the results were checked against IGoR. A later analysis scored TCR-TCR, TCR-HLA and TCR-CMV co-occurrence with hypergeometric tests, applying a repertoire-size bias correction to TCR pairs. False discovery rates were estimated in a later analysis by permuting HLA or CMV assignments 20 times. In a later analysis, co-occurring TCRs were grouped using DBSCAN, with TCRdist sequence similarity added in when clustering inside HLA-allele-positive subsets. For co-occurrence clustering, repertoires with fewer than 30,000 or more than 120,000 public chains were excluded, along with five or six repertoires with anomalous nucleotide sharing. TCRdb limited this immuneACCESS table to in-frame rearrangements with V and J called. A share of clones is missing; checked studies link under half to unresolved V genes, and the rest is unexplained. That table supplies the V and J calls and clone size; D and trimming were determined from the DNA. This sample gives 120,000 or so clones in total; 60% to 85% of them show up just once. The top ten constitute more than 3% of the sample.

The TCR sequence derives from a man aged 25-40 years in good health and CMV-seronegative. The chain uses TRBV7-2 and TRBJ1-4; 11 bases in between match TRBD1. The sample comprised PBMCs. CDR3 region: CASSRTGGSEKLFF. The nucleotide sequence is TGTGCCAGCAGCCGGACAGGGGGCTCTGAAAAACTGTTTTTT. Where the CDR3 stops, the reference TRBV7-2 and TRBJ1-4 genes take over; the full variable domain is GAGVSQSPSNKVTEKGKDVELRCDPISGHTALYWYRQSLGQGLEFLIYFQGNSAPDKSGLPSDRFSAERTGGSVSTLTIQRTQQEDSAVYLCASSRTGGSEKLFFGSGTQLSVL.